The 27 T cell receptor beta chains in this list originate from one sample, sequenced in a study of cytomegalovirus exposure and HLA in healthy donors. 60 Vbeta and 13 Jbeta primers were used in PCR. Assay: immunoSEQ multiplex PCR; the TCRdb copy retains only in-frame clones and omits some. The repertoire holds about 190,000 clones, with 80% to 90% as singletons. Sequencing was done on a sample of PBMCs. These receptors originate from a man between 25 and 39 years old in good health and CMV-seronegative.

In this sample, this clone turned up a few times. The genes are TRBV7-2 and TRBJ2-1; 8 nucleotides agree with TRBD2. Germline V lookup: CDR1 SGHTA, CDR2 FQGNSA. The CDR3 loop spans 16 amino acids. With 3 bases clipped from V and 1 base from J, the junction kept 5 bases outside the gene matches. The CDR3 region is CASSFGLAGSYNEQFF. CDR3 nucleotide sequence: TGTGCCAGCAGCTTCGGACTAGCCGGATCCTACAATGAGCAGTTCTTC.

The V and J genes are TRBV7-9 and TRBJ2-3, with 7 positions matching TRBD1. This CDR3 has 15 residues. Losses at the gene ends were 3 bases for V and 5 bases for J; bases not matched to a gene: 8. Germline CDR1 reads SEHNR; CDR2 reads FQNEAQ (reference sequence). The CDR3, as DNA: TGTGCCAGCAGCTTTCAGGGGGTGTTGATAGATACGCAGTATTTT. Its protein is CASSFQGVLIDTQYF.

The chain carries TRBV4-1 and TRBJ1-5; D is undetermined. Trimming removed 0 bases from V and 5 bases from J, with 11 bases in between. Per germline, CDR1 MGHRA and CDR2 YSYEKL. The CDR3 runs 15 residues. The CDR3 bases are TGCGCCAGCAGCCAAGATAGCACACCATATCAGCCCCAGCATTTT. As protein: CASSQDSTPYQPQHF.

V gene TRBV5-5 combines with J gene TRBJ1-1; D is uncertain. Germline values: CDR1 SGHKS, CDR2 YYEKEE (reference sequence). Trimming pared 2 bases from V and 4 bases from J, leaving 6 bases between. There are 12 residues in the CDR3. Here the CDR3 DNA reads TGTGCCAGCAGCTTACGGGGCACTGAAGCTTTCTTT. It translates to CASSLRGTEAFF.

This chain links TRBV19 with TRBJ1-5; weak D call: TRBD1 (6 bases). This CDR3 is 15 amino acids long. Germline V gene lookup returns CDR1 LNHDA and CDR2 SQIVND (reference sequence). Trimming removed 5 bases at V and 7 bases at J, with 18 bases between. DNA for the CDR3: TGTGCCAGTAGTTCAACAGGGTCGGTCGGACAGCCCCAGCATTTT. It specifies CASSSTGSVGQPQHF. Full variable domain (remainder filled in from reference TRBV19 and TRBJ1-5): DGGITQSPKYLFRKEGQNVTLSCEQNLNHDAMYWYRQDPGQGLRLIYYSQIVNDFQKGDIAEGYSVSREKKESFPLTVTSAQKNPTAFYLCASSSTGSVGQPQHFGDGTRLSIL.

The chain is built from TRBV18 and TRBJ1-5, with TRBD1 matching over 7 bases. The germline V gene encodes CDR1 KGHSH and CDR2 LQKENI. The CDR3 length is 15 residues. V shed 3 bases, J shed 5 bases, and the junction held 7 bases outside the gene matches. This CDR3 reads CASSPDRANHQPQHF. The CDR3 DNA reads TGTGCCAGCTCACCCGACAGGGCCAACCATCAGCCCCAGCATTTT.

The chain combines TRBV5-1 with TRBJ2-5; 7 nucleotides align to TRBD1. Trimming took 3 bases from V and 3 from J; bases not matched to a gene: 5. The CDR3 covers 14 residues. The germline CDR1 and CDR2 sequences are SGHRS and YFSETQ. The CDR3 DNA reads TGCGCCAGCAGCTACACCGGGACAGAAGAGACCCAGTACTTC. This translates into CASSYTGTEETQYF.

The chain is built from TRBV6-1 and TRBJ2-1, with 7 nucleotides matching TRBD2. CDR3 length equals 12 residues. V trimming: 11 bases; J trimming: 10 bases; junction bases outside the gene matches: 11. The germline V gene has CDR1 MNHNS and CDR2 SASEGT. The CDR3 bases are TGTGCCGCCTCGATGTGGGGGGGGGAGCAGTTCTTC. Its translation is CAASMWGGEQFF.

The chain carries TRBV4-3 and TRBJ1-1, with 9 bases identical to TRBD1. Germline assignment: CDR1 LGHNA and CDR2 YSLEER. The CDR3 runs 15 residues. J lost 2 bases, V lost 3 bases, and 4 bases had no gene match. This CDR3 reads CASSHTGGPNTEAFF. In nucleotides, the CDR3 is TGCGCCAGCAGCCACACAGGGGGCCCCAACACTGAAGCTTTCTTT.

The rearrangement joins TRBV7-6 to TRBJ2-7; 7 bases are a match to TRBD2. V lost 5 bases, J lost 6 bases, and 4 bases stayed unmatched. Per germline, CDR1 SGHVS and CDR2 FNYEAQ. This CDR3 spans 12 amino acids. The CDR3 region has the DNA TGTGCCAGCAGCGGCAGCGGGGCCGAGCAGTACTTC. Translated: CASSGSGAEQYF.

The rearrangement links TRBV7-9 to TRBJ1-1; D is uncertain. Between the trimmed V and J ends, which lost 3 bases and 1 base, there was a span of 9 bases. The germline V gene encodes CDR1 SEHNR and CDR2 FQNEAQ (reference sequence). The length of the CDR3 is 14 residues. The CDR3 here is CASSFFQENTEAFF. CDR3 in DNA: TGTGCCAGCAGCTTTTTTCAGGAGAACACTGAAGCTTTCTTT.

This rearrangement joins TRBV12-5 to TRBJ2-5; 11 nucleotides match TRBD2. The length of the CDR3 is 19 residues. In germline, CDR1 is LGHNT, CDR2 FRNRAP. J lost 5 bases, V lost 6 bases, and 20 bases had no gene match. CDR3 protein: CASGPPQGTSVAGGETQYF. In DNA, the CDR3 is TGTGCTAGTGGGCCCCCCCAGGGGACAAGTGTAGCGGGGGGGGAGACCCAGTACTTC.

This clone was recorded once. The V call is TRBV6-5, the J call TRBJ1-6; 8 positions match TRBD1. The CDR3 runs 15 residues. Germline V gene sequence: CDR1 MNHEY, CDR2 SVGAGI. V was pared by 6 bases and J by 4 bases, with 5 bases of the junction left unmatched. CDR3 residues: CASSRGTGYNSPLHF. Written as DNA, the CDR3 is TGTGCCAGCAGCCGCGGGACAGGATATAATTCACCCCTCCACTTT.

This chain uses TRBV9 with TRBJ2-1, with TRBD2 matching 14 bases. CDR3 length: 17 residues. CDR1 and CDR2 from the germline V gene are SGDLS and YYNGEE. Unmatched junction bases numbered 6, after V lost 3 bases and J lost 4 bases. Here the CDR3 DNA reads TGTGCCAGCAGCGCGCCCCGGACTAGCGGGGGGTACAATGAGCAGTTCTTC. Its translation is CASSAPRTSGGYNEQFF.

This clone was found a few times. The gene calls are TRBV2 and TRBJ2-1, with no clear D. The ends were cut back, 2 bases at V and 14 bases at J, with 7 bases in the middle. The germline gives CDR1 SNHLY, CDR2 FYNNEI. The CDR3 spans 10 residues. The CDR3 here is CASSETAEFF. The DNA of the CDR3 is TGTGCCAGCAGTGAAACGGCGGAGTTCTTC.

This clone was found a few times. The rearrangement links TRBV28 to TRBJ2-1, with TRBD2 matching 14 bases. This CDR3 region has 18 residues. Germline CDR1 MDHEN, CDR2 SYDVKM. V shed 5 bases and J 0 bases; nucleotides not matched to a gene: 6. For the CDR3, the DNA is TGTGCCAGCAGTCCCCGGACTAGCGGGAGGAGCTCCTACAATGAGCAGTTCTTC. Its translation is CASSPRTSGRSSYNEQFF.

The gene calls are TRBV9 and TRBJ1-4; D possibly corresponds to TRBD1 (5 bases). This CDR3 is built from 15 residues. Per germline, CDR1 SGDLS and CDR2 YYNGEE. V gave up 2 bases and J gave up 4 bases, with 12 bases separating them. The CDR3 spells CASSVGGNLNEKLFF. CDR3 sequence (DNA): TGTGCCAGCAGCGTCGGGGGGAACCTTAATGAAAAACTGTTTTTT.

The rearrangement joins TRBV5-4 to TRBJ1-1; D not resolved. Trimming removed 0 bases at V and 5 bases at J, with 17 bases between. Germline V CDR1 and CDR2: SGHNT, YYREEE (reference sequence). The CDR3 runs to 16 residues. The DNA for the CDR3 is TGTGCCAGCAGCTTGGATGCGGGCAGGCGGAAAACTGAAGCTTTCTTT. Residues: CASSLDAGRRKTEAFF.

This rearrangement joins TRBV28 to TRBJ2-5; D ambiguous. The CDR3 is 14 amino acids. V lost 3 bases to trimming and J lost 2 bases, with 10 bases between them. The germline V gene has CDR1 MDHEN and CDR2 SYDVKM. CDR3 amino acids: CASSLVQLQETQYF. Here the CDR3 DNA reads TGTGCCAGCAGTTTGGTACAGCTACAAGAGACCCAGTACTTC.

The chain couples TRBV14 to TRBJ2-1; 9 bases agree with TRBD1. Germline CDR1 is SGHDN and CDR2 is FVKESK. This CDR3 has 15 residues. Unmatched junction bases numbered 4, after V lost 2 bases and J lost 5 bases. Here the CDR3 reads CASSQWDRDDNEQFF. The CDR3 nucleotides read TGTGCCAGCAGCCAATGGGACAGGGACGACAATGAGCAGTTCTTC.

The chain employs TRBV6-1 and TRBJ2-3, with 8 bases identical to TRBD2. Losses at the gene ends were 5 bases for V and 3 bases for J; bases not matched to a gene: 4. The CDR3 contains 14 residues. CDR1 is MNHNS, CDR2 SASEGT, per germline. The CDR3 is CASSSGSLTDTQYF. In DNA form, the CDR3 reads TGTGCCAGCAGTAGCGGGAGTTTGACAGATACGCAGTATTTT.

The chain has TRBV13 and TRBJ2-7; TRBD2 might be the D (5 bases). The length of the CDR3 is 14 residues. Trimming stripped 1 base from V and 0 bases from J, with 7 bases between. Germline V gives CDR1 PRHDT, CDR2 FYEKMQ (reference sequence). Written as DNA, the CDR3 is TGTGCCAGCAGCTTAGCGGGGAGCTCCTACGAGCAGTACTTC. Translation gives CASSLAGSSYEQYF.

The CDR3: CASSLAGAGAGELFF. CDR3 bases: TGTGCCAGCAGCTTAGCTGGGGCAGGGGCCGGGGAGCTGTTTTTT. The rearrangement joins TRBV7-9 to TRBJ2-2; D is perhaps TRBD1 (6 bases). Trimming cost V 0 bases and J 6 bases, with 11 bases left between them. The CDR3 has 15 residues. The germline CDR1 and CDR2 sequences are SEHNR and FQNEAQ (reference sequence).

The sample holds one count of this clone. This chain uses TRBV29-1 with TRBJ1-2, with D unresolved. The CDR3 totals 12 residues. With 3 bases removed from V and 3 bases from J, the gap between germline ends came to 8 bases. CDR1 is SQVTM and CDR2 is ANQGSEA in the germline V gene. This CDR3 is CSVDYGDYGYTF. In nucleotides, the CDR3 is TGCAGCGTTGATTACGGTGACTATGGCTACACCTTC.

The chain joins TRBV19 to TRBJ2-1; D is perhaps TRBD1 (5 bases). Germline CDR1 and CDR2: LNHDA and SQIVND (reference sequence). The CDR3 is made up of 11 amino acids. V was clipped by 9 bases and J by 7 bases, with 10 bases between them. CDR3 sequence: CASTSGNEQFF. The DNA for the CDR3 is TGTGCCAGCACATCAGGGAATGAGCAGTTCTTC.

V and J are TRBV13 and TRBJ1-2, with D tentatively TRBD1 (5 bases). Trimming took off 0 bases at V and 7 bases at J, with 9 bases between the two ends. Germline lookup yields CDR1 PRHDT and CDR2 FYEKMQ (reference sequence). CDR3 length: 13 amino acids. The CDR3 reads CASSLGRASGYTF. The CDR3 DNA reads as TGTGCCAGCAGCTTAGGCAGGGCCTCTGGCTACACCTTC. Full variable domain (outside the CDR3, taken from reference TRBV13 and TRBJ1-2): AAGVIQSPRHLIKEKRETATLKCYPIPRHDTVYWYQQGPGQDPQFLISFYEKMQSDKGSIPDRFSAQQFSDYHSELNMSSLELGDSALYFCASSLGRASGYTFGSGTRLTVV.

This chain uses TRBV25-1 with TRBJ2-7; 11 bases fit TRBD2. The J segment lost 3 bases and the V segment lost 6 bases, leaving 4 bases of the junction unmatched. CDR3 length: 14 amino acids. Germline V CDR1 and CDR2: MGHDK, SYGVNS. The CDR3 bases are TGTGCCAGCAGGGGGACTAGCGGATACTACGAGCAGTACTTC. It specifies CASRGTSGYYEQYF.